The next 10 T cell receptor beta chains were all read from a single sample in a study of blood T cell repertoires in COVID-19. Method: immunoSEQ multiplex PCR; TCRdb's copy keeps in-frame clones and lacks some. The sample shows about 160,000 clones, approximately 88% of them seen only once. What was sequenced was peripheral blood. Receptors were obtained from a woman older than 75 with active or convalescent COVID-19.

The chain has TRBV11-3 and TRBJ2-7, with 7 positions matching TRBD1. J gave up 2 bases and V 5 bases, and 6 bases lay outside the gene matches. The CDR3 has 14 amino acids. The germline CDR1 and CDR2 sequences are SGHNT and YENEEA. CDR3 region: CASSLGQMTYEQYF. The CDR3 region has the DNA TGTGCCAGCAGCCTGGGACAGATGACCTACGAGCAGTACTTC.

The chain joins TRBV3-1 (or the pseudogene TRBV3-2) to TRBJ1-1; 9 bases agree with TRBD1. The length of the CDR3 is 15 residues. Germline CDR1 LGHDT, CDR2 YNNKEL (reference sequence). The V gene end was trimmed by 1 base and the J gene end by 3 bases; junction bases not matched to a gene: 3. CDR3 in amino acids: CASSQGWTGDTEAFF. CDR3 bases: TGTGCCAGCAGCCAAGGGTGGACAGGGGACACTGAAGCTTTCTTT.

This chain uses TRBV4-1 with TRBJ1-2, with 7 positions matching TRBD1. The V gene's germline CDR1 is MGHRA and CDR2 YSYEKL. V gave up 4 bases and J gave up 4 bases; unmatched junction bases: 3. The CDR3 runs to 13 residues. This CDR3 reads CASSLPGGYGYTF. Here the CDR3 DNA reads TGCGCCAGCAGCCTACCAGGGGGCTATGGCTACACCTTC.

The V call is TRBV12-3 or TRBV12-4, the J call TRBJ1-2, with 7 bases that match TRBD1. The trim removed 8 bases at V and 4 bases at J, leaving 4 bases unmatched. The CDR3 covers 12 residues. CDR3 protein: CASSGTVYGYTF. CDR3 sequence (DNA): TGTGCCAGCTCGGGGACAGTCTATGGCTACACCTTC.

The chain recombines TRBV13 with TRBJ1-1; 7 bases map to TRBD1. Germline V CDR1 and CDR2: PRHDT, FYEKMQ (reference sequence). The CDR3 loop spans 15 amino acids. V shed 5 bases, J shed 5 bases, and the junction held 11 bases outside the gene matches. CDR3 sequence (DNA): TGTGCCAGCAGCGGAAGGACAGGAAGTAATACTGAAGCTTTCTTT. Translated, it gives CASSGRTGSNTEAFF.

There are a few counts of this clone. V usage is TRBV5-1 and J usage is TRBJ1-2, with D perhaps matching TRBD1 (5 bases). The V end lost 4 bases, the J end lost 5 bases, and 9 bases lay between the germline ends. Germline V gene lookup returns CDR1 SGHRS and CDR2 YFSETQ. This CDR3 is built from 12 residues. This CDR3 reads CASSGRDYGYTF. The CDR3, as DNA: TGCGCCAGCAGCGGCAGGGATTATGGCTACACCTTC.

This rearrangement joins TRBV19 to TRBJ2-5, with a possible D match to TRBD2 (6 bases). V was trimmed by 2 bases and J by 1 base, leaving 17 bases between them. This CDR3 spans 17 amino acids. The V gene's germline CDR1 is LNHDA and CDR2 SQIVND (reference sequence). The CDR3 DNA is TGTGCCAGTAGTATAAGTGCGGCGGGGTCACGCCAAGAGACCCAGTACTTC. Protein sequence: CASSISAAGSRQETQYF.

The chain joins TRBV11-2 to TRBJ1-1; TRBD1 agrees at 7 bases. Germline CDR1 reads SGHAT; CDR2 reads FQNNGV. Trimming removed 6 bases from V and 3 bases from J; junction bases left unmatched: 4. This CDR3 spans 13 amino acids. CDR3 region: CASRGTVDTEAFF. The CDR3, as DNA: TGTGCCAGCAGAGGGACAGTCGACACTGAAGCTTTCTTT. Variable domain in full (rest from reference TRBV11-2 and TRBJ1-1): EAGVAQSPRYKIIEKRQSVAFWCNPISGHATLYWYQQILGQGPKLLIQFQNNGVVDDSQLPKDRFSAERLKGVDSTLKIQPAKLEDSAVYLCASRGTVDTEAFFGQGTRLTVV.

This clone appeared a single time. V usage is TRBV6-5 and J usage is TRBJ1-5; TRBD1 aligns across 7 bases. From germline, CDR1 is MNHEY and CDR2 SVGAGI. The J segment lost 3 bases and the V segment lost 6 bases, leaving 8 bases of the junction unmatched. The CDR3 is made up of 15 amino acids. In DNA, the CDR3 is TGTGCCAGCAGCCGTGGACAGGATCCCAATCAGCCCCAGCATTTT. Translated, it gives CASSRGQDPNQPQHF.

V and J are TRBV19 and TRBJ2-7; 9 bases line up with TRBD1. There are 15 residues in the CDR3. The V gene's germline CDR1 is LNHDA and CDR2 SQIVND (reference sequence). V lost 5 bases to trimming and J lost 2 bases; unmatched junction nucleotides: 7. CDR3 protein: CASSSPGQGAYEQYF. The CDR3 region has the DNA TGTGCCAGTAGTTCCCCGGGACAGGGAGCCTACGAGCAGTACTTC.